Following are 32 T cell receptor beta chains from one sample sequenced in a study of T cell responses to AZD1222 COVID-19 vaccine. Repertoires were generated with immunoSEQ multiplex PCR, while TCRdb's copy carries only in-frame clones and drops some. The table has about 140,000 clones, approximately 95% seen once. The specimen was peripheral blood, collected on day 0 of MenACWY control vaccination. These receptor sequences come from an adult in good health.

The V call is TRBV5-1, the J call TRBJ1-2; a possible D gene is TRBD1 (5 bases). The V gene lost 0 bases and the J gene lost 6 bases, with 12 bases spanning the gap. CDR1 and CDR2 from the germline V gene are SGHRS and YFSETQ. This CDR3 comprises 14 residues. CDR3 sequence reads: CASSLVDSWNGYTF. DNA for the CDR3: TGCGCCAGCAGCTTGGTTGACAGTTGGAATGGCTACACCTTC.

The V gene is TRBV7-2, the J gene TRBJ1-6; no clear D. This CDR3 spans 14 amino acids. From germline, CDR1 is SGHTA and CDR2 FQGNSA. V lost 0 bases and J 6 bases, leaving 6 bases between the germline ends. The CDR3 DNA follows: TGTGCCAGCAGCTTAGCCAGTTTTAATTCACCCCTCCACTTT. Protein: CASSLASFNSPLHF.

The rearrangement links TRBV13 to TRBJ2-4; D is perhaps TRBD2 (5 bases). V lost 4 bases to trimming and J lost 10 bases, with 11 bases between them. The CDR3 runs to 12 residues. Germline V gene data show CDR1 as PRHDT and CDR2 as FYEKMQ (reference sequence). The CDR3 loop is CASSSTRRIQYF. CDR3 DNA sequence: TGTGCCAGCAGCTCAACCAGGAGGATTCAGTACTTC. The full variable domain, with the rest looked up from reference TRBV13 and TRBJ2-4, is AAGVIQSPRHLIKEKRETATLKCYPIPRHDTVYWYQQGPGQDPQFLISFYEKMQSDKGSIPDRFSAQQFSDYHSELNMSSLELGDSALYFCASSSTRRIQYFGAGTRLSVL.

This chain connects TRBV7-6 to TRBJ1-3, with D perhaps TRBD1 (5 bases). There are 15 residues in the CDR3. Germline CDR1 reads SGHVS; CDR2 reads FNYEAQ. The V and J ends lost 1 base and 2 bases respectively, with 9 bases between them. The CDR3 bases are TGTGCCAGCAGCTTAGTCAGGGCTCCTGGAAACACCATATATTTT. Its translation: CASSLVRAPGNTIYF. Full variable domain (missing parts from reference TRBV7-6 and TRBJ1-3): GAGVSQSPRYKVTKRGQDVALRCDPISGHVSLYWYRQALGQGPEFLTYFNYEAQQDKSGLPNDRFSAERPEGSISTLTIQRTEQRDSAMYRCASSLVRAPGNTIYFGEGSWLTVV.

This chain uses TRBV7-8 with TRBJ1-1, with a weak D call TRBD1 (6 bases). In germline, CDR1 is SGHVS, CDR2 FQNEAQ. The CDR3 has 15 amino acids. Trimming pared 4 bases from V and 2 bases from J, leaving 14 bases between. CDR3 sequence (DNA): TGTGCCAGCAGCTACGCCTCGGGGGGCAACACTGAAGCTTTCTTT. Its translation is CASSYASGGNTEAFF.

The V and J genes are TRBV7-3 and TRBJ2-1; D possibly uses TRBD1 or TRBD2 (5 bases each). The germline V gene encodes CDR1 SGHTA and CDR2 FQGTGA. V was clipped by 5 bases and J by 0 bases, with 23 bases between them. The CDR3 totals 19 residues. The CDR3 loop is CASSPIGTVQKSSYNEQFF. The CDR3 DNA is TGTGCCAGCAGCCCAATTGGGACCGTACAGAAGAGCTCCTACAATGAGCAGTTCTTC.

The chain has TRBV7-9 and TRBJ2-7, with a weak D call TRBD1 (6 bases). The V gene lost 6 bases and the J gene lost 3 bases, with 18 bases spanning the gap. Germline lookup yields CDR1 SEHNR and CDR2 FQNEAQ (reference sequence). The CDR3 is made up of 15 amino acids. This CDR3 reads CASRIQGDLGYEQYF. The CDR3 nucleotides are TGTGCCAGCAGAATACAGGGTGACTTGGGCTACGAGCAGTACTTC.

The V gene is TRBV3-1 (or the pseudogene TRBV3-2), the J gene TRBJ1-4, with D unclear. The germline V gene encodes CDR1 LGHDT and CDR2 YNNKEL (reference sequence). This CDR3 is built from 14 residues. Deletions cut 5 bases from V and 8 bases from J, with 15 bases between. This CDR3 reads CASSSFNGDEKLFF. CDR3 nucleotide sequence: TGTGCCAGCAGCTCCTTTAACGGCGACGAAAAACTGTTTTTT.

The CDR3 spells CASSIGGTGSGQPQHF. CDR3 DNA: TGTGCCAGTAGTATAGGGGGAACGGGTAGCGGTCAGCCCCAGCATTTT. The chain has TRBV19 and TRBJ1-5; D not certain. The CDR3 is 16 amino acids. CDR1 is LNHDA and CDR2 is SQIVND in the germline V gene (reference sequence). The V end lost 1 base, the J end lost 6 bases, and 16 bases lay between the germline ends.

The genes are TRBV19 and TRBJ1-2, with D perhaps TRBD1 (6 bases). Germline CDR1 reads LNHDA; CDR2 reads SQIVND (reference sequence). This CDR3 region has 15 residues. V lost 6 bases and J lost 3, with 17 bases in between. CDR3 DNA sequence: TGTGCCAGTAGGATGAACAGGGACTTTGACTATGGCTACACCTTC. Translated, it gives CASRMNRDFDYGYTF. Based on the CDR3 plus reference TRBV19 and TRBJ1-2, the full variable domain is DGGITQSPKYLFRKEGQNVTLSCEQNLNHDAMYWYRQDPGQGLRLIYYSQIVNDFQKGDIAEGYSVSREKKESFPLTVTSAQKNPTAFYLCASRMNRDFDYGYTFGSGTRLTVV.

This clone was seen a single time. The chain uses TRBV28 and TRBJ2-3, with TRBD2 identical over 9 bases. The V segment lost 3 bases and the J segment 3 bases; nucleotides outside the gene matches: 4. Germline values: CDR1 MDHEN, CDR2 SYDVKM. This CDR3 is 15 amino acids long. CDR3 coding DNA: TGTGCCAGCAGTTTGGGGACTAGCCGGACAGATACGCAGTATTTT. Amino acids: CASSLGTSRTDTQYF.

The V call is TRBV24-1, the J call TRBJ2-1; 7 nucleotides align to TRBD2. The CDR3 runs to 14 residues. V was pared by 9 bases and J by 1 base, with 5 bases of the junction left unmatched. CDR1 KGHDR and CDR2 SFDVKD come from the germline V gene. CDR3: CATAGERSYNEQFF. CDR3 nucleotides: TGTGCCACCGCGGGGGAGAGGTCCTACAATGAGCAGTTCTTC.

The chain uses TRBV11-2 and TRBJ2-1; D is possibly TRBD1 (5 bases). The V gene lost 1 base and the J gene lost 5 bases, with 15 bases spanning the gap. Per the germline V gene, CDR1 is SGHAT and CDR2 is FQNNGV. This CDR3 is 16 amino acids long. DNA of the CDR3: TGTGCCAGCAGCTTAGGGCGACTGGGGCTCCACAATGAGCAGTTCTTC. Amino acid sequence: CASSLGRLGLHNEQFF.

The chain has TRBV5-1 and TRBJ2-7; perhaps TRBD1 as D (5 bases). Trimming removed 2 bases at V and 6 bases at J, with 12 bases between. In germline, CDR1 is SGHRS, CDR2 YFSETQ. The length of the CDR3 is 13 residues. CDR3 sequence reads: CASSLRQGREQYF. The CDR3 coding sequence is TGCGCCAGCAGCTTAAGGCAGGGCCGCGAGCAGTACTTC.

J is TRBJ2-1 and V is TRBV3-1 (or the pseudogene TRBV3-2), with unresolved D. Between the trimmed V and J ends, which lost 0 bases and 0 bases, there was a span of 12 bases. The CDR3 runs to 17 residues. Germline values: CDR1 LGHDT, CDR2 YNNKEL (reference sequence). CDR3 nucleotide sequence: TGTGCCAGCAGCCAAGATGGTCTACTGTTCTCCTACAATGAGCAGTTCTTC. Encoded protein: CASSQDGLLFSYNEQFF.

DNA of the CDR3: TGTGCCACCAGTGATTTGCCGTCGGACGTTCGGACCCAGTACTTC. This gives the protein CATSDLPSDVRTQYF. V gene TRBV24-1 combines with J gene TRBJ2-5; no clear D. The CDR3 is 15 amino acids. CDR1 and CDR2 from the germline V gene are KGHDR and SFDVKD. Trimming shortened V by 0 bases and J by 7 bases, and 14 bases separated the two germline ends.

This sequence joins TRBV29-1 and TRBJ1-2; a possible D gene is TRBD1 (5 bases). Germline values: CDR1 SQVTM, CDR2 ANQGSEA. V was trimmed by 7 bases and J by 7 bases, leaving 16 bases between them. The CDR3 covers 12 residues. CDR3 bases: TGCAGCGGTGTGGCAGGGATTTTTGGCTACACCTTC. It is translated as CSGVAGIFGYTF.

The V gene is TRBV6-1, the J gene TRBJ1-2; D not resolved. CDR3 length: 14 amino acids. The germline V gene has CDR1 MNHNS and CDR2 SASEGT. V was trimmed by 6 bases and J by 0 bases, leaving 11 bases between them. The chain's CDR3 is CASSSPVANYGYTF. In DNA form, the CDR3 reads TGTGCCAGCAGCTCCCCTGTAGCTAACTATGGCTACACCTTC.

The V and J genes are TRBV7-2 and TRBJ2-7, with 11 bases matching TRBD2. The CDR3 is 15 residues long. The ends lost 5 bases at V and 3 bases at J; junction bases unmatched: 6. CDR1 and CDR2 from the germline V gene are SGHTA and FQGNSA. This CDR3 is CASSIRTSGSYEQYF. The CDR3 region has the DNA TGTGCCAGCAGCATTCGAACTAGCGGGAGCTACGAGCAGTACTTC.

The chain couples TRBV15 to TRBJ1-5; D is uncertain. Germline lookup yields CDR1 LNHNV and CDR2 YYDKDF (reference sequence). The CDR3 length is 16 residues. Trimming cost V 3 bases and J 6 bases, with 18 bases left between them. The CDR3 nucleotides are TGTGCCACCAGCAGGGGCCTGGTAGGTGGAGGTCAGCCCCAGCATTTT. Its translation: CATSRGLVGGGQPQHF. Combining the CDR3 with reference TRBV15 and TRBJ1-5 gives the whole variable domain DAMVIQNPRYQVTQFGKPVTLSCSQTLNHNVMYWYQQKSSQAPKLLFHYYDKDFNNEADTPDNFQSRRPNTSFCFLDIRSPGLGDTAMYLCATSRGLVGGGQPQHFGDGTRLSIL.

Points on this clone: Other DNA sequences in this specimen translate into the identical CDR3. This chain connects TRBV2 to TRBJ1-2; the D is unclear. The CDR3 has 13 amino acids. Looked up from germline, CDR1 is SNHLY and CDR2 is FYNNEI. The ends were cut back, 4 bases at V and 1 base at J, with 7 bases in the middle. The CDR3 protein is CASSGVNNYGYTF. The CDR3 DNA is TGTGCCAGCAGTGGGGTCAATAACTATGGCTACACCTTC.

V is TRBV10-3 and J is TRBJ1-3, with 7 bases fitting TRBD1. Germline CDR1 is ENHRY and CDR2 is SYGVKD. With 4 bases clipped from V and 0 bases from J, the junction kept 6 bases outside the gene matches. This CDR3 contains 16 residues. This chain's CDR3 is CAISGETGLSGNTIYF. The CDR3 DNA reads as TGTGCCATCAGTGGTGAGACAGGGCTCTCTGGAAACACCATATATTTT.

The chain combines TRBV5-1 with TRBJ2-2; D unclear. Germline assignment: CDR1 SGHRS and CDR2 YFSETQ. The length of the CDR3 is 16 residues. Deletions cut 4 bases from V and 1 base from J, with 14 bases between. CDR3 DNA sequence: TGCGCCAGCAGCCTGGATGTCTCGGGGAACACCGGGGAGCTGTTTTTT. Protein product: CASSLDVSGNTGELFF. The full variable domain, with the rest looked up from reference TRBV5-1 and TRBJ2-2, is KAGVTQTPRYLIKTRGQQVTLSCSPISGHRSVSWYQQTPGQGLQFLFEYFSETQRNKGNFPGRFSGRQFSNSRSEMNVSTLELGDSALYLCASSLDVSGNTGELFFGEGSRLTVL.

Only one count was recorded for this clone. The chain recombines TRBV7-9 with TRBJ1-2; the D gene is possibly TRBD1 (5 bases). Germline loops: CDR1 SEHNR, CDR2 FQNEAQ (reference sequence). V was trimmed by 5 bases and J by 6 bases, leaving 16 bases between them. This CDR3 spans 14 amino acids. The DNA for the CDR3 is TGTGCCAGCAGCCCTCAGGCAGGGCATAATGGCTACACCTTC. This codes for CASSPQAGHNGYTF.

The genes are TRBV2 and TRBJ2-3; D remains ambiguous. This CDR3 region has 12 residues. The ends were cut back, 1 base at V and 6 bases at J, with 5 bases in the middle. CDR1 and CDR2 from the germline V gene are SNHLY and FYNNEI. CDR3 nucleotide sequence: TGTGCCAGCAGTGAAGAGAGGGATACGCAGTATTTT. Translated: CASSEERDTQYF.

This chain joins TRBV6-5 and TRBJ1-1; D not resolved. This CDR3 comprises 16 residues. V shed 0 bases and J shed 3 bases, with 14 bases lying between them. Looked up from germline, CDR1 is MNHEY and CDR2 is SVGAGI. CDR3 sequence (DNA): TGTGCCAGCAGTTACTCGAGGTTTGGGGAGTACACTGAAGCTTTCTTT. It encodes CASSYSRFGEYTEAFF.

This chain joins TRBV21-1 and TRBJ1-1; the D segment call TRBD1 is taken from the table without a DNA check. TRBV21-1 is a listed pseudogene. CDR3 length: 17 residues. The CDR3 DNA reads TGTGCCAGCATCTCTAAGGGACAGGGACGTTTGGACACTGAAGCTTTCTTT. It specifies CASISKGQGRLDTEAFF.

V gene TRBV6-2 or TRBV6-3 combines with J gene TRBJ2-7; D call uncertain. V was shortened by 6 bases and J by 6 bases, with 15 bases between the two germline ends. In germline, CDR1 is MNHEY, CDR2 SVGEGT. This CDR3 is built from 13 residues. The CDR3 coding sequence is TGTGCCAGCAGCCCCAGGTCCGGCGGCGAGCAGTACTTC. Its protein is CASSPRSGGEQYF.

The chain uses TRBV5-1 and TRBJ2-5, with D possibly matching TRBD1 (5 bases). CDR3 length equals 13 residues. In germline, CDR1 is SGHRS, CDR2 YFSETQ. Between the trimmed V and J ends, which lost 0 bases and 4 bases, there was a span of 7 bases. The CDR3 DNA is TGCGCCAGCAGCTTGGAAGGGGTAGAGACCCAGTACTTC. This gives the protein CASSLEGVETQYF.

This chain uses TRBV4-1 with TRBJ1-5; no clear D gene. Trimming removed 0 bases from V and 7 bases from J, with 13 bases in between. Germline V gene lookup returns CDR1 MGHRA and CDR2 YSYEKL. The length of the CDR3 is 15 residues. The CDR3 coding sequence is TGCGCCAGCAGCCAAGAAGCCCCTGGAAGGCAGCCCCAGCATTTT. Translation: CASSQEAPGRQPQHF.

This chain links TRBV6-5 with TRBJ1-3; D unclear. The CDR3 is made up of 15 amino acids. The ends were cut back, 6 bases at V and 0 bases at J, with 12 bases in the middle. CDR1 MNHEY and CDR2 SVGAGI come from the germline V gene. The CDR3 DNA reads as TGTGCCAGCAGAAGAGAGACGAACTCTGGAAACACCATATATTTT. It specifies CASRRETNSGNTIYF.

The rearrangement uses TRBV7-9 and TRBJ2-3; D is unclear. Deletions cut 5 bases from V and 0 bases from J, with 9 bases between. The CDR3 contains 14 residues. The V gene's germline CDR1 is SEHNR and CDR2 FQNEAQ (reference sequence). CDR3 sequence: CASSPQPSTDTQYF. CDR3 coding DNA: TGTGCCAGCAGCCCCCAACCGAGCACAGATACGCAGTATTTT.